This T cell receptor (beta chain) was captured by sequencing in a study of blood T cell repertoires in COVID-19. On the study more broadly: Whether acute or convalescent, the COVID-19 samples came from the United States, Italy and Spain. T cells, B-cell-depleted T cells, or PBMCs provided the cDNA or gDNA that served as material.

By its share, this clone is medium-sized (0.01 to 0.1%). CDR1 MRHNA and CDR2 SNTAGT come from the germline V gene. The CDR3 covers 13 residues. V dropped 0 bases and J dropped 9 bases, with 6 bases sitting between them. Authors' analysis steps: Researchers report that nucleated cell counts were estimated from reference gene primer amplification. This table comes from immunoSEQ multiplex PCR, and its TCRdb copy is limited to in-frame clones, with some not included. Clone size and the V and J calls come from that table; the DNA yielded D and trimming. The data hold around 100,000 clones, with 80% to 90% observed a single time.

The sequence was collected from a woman aged 80 or older with acute or convalescent COVID-19. Material: peripheral blood. The rearrangement joins TRBV6-4 to TRBJ1-6; D remains unclear. The chain's CDR3 is CASSDSSVSPLHF. CDR3 DNA: TGTGCCAGCAGTGACTCTTCTGTTTCACCCCTCCACTTT.